The 27 T cell receptor beta chains presented below share a single source sample, sequenced in a study of T-cell reconstitution after alpha-beta-depleted transplantation in children. The library targeted TCRbeta and was prepared with unique molecular identifiers. TCRdb called the PCR reads again in MiXCR, with one record for every CDR3 protein. The sample lists almost 500,000 distinct CDR3 sequences, roughly an eighth occurring once. This material consisted of PBMCs from the stem cell graft donor, taken from the stem cell graft. These receptors were taken from a human donor who donated a stem cell graft to a child with combined immunodeficiency.

The gene calls are TRBV27 and TRBJ2-7; D is perhaps TRBD2 (6 bases). CDR3 length equals 15 residues. V dropped 2 bases and J dropped 2 bases, with 13 bases sitting between them. CDR1 is MNHEY and CDR2 is SMNVEV in the germline V gene (reference sequence). The CDR3 loop is CASSLRASVTYEQYF. The CDR3 DNA sequence: TGTGCCAGCAGTTTACGCGCTAGCGTAACCTACGAGCAGTACTTC.

Ten or more counts support this clonotype. This sequence joins TRBV2 and TRBJ2-7, with D perhaps matching TRBD2 (5 bases). CDR3 size: 14 residues. Trimming removed 4 bases at V and 3 bases at J, with 13 bases between. Germline V CDR1 and CDR2: SNHLY, FYNNEI. CDR3 in DNA: TGTGCCAGCAGTGGGCGGGTCCTCGTCTACGAGCAGTACTTC. Residues: CASSGRVLVYEQYF.

The chain combines TRBV20-1 with TRBJ2-3; 9 bases line up with TRBD1. V was clipped by 3 bases and J by 5 bases; unmatched bases: 6. Germline CDR1 DFQATT, CDR2 SNEGSKA (reference sequence). This CDR3 comprises 14 residues. CDR3 in amino acids: CSASPGQGIDTQYF. The CDR3 DNA reads as TGCAGTGCTAGCCCGGGACAGGGTATAGATACGCAGTATTTT.

This clonotype has ten or more counts. This sequence joins TRBV7-2 and TRBJ2-7, with 8 bases aligning to TRBD2. The germline V gene encodes CDR1 SGHTA and CDR2 FQGNSA. The V and J ends lost 6 bases and 5 bases, in that order; junction bases with no gene match: 30. The CDR3 is 21 residues long. For the CDR3, the DNA is TGTGCCAGCAGGCGAAAACGCCGAGCTGGGGAGGATCATAGCGGGAACGACGAGCAGTACTTC. This encodes CASRRKRRAGEDHSGNDEQYF.

The genes are TRBV4-3 and TRBJ2-3; 7 nucleotides agree with TRBD1. This CDR3 is 17 amino acids long. V was pared by 1 base and J by 6 bases, with 13 bases of the junction left unmatched. CDR1 LGHNA and CDR2 YSLEER come from the germline V gene. CDR3 coding DNA: TGCGCCAGCAGCCAAGTCCTTAGACAGGGAGAGTGGGATACGCAGTATTTT. It encodes CASSQVLRQGEWDTQYF.

This clonotype was counted only a few times. J is TRBJ1-2 and V is TRBV12-3 or TRBV12-4; tentative D call: TRBD1 (5 bases). V lost 5 bases and J 8 bases, leaving 15 bases between the germline ends. This CDR3 has 13 amino acids. This chain's CDR3 is CASSGGGGEGYTF. Written as DNA, the CDR3 is TGTGCCAGCAGTGGCGGAGGAGGGGAAGGCTACACCTTC.

This clonotype came up a few times. The V and J genes are TRBV18 and TRBJ2-7; weak D call: TRBD2 (6 bases). The CDR3 totals 16 residues. Trimming left V 2 bases short and J 2 bases short, with 16 bases between. The germline gives CDR1 KGHSH, CDR2 LQKENI. The DNA of the CDR3 is TGTGCCAGCTCACCATTCAACGGGAGCTCTACCTACGAGCAGTACTTC. Its translation: CASSPFNGSSTYEQYF.

This clonotype was observed a few times. The V gene is TRBV29-1, the J gene TRBJ2-2; 9 nucleotides align to TRBD2. From germline, CDR1 is SQVTM and CDR2 ANQGSEA. With V trimmed by 7 bases and J by 3 bases, 6 bases remained unmatched. This CDR3 is 14 amino acids long. The CDR3 sequence: CSATGLAYTGELFF. In nucleotides, the CDR3 is TGCAGCGCCACGGGACTAGCTTACACCGGGGAGCTGTTTTTT.

The V gene is TRBV7-9, the J gene TRBJ2-1; 7 nucleotides align to TRBD2. CDR1 and CDR2 (germline): SEHNR, FQNEAQ (reference sequence). There are 15 residues in the CDR3. Trimming removed 7 bases from V and 6 bases from J; junction bases left unmatched: 12. CDR3 DNA: TGTGCCAGCACCTTGGTTTTGGGAGGGCCCAATGAGCAGTTCTTC. Translated, it gives CASTLVLGGPNEQFF.

In this sample, this clonotype turned up a few times. V and J are TRBV7-6 and TRBJ2-3, with no clear D. Germline lookup yields CDR1 SGHVS and CDR2 FNYEAQ. The ends were cut back, 5 bases at V and 2 bases at J, with 14 bases in the middle. The CDR3 is 15 residues long. This CDR3 reads CASSPEKGLTDTQYF. CDR3 nucleotides: TGTGCCAGCAGCCCGGAAAAGGGTCTCACAGATACGCAGTATTTT.

This clonotype was detected only a few times. The rearrangement links TRBV9 to TRBJ1-1; perhaps TRBD1 as D (6 bases). Germline values: CDR1 SGDLS, CDR2 YYNGEE. Trimming shortened V by 4 bases and J by 6 bases, and 13 bases separated the two germline ends. The CDR3 runs 13 residues. CDR3 protein: CASSKNRESEAFF. The CDR3 DNA sequence: TGTGCCAGCAGCAAGAACAGGGAATCTGAAGCTTTCTTT.

The CDR3 is CASSLVTGATGELFF. The CDR3 nucleotides are TGTGCCAGCAGCTTAGTTACTGGGGCCACCGGGGAGCTGTTTTTT. The chain links TRBV7-2 to TRBJ2-2, with a tentative D call TRBD1 (5 bases). Trimming shortened V by 1 base and J by 4 bases, and 10 bases separated the two germline ends. The CDR3 consists of 15 residues. Germline-derived CDR1 and CDR2 are SGHTA and FQGNSA.

This rearrangement joins TRBV24-1 to TRBJ2-1; D remains unclear. The CDR3 contains 14 residues. CDR1 and CDR2 (germline): KGHDR, SFDVKD. V was pared by 1 base and J by 12 bases, with 15 bases between. CDR3 bases: TGTGCCACCAGTGATTTTACTGCGTTACAAAGGCAGTTCTTC. Its translation is CATSDFTALQRQFF.

This clonotype was counted many times. This chain connects TRBV7-2 to TRBJ1-1; no definite D call. The germline CDR1 and CDR2 sequences are SGHTA and FQGNSA. The CDR3 sequence is 13 residues long. Trimming left V 2 bases short and J 1 base short, with 5 bases between. CDR3 loop: CASSLIANTEAFF. The CDR3 nucleotides read TGTGCCAGCAGCTTAATAGCGAACACTGAAGCTTTCTTT.

The sample holds a few counts of this clonotype. The genes are TRBV4-2 and TRBJ1-2, with a possible D match to TRBD1 (5 bases). Germline CDR1 and CDR2: LGHNA and YNFKEQ. The V and J ends lost 3 bases and 6 bases respectively, with 11 bases between them. CDR3 length: 13 amino acids. The CDR3 DNA is TGTGCCAGCAGCCACCTGACAGTGGATGGCTACACCTTC. Amino acids: CASSHLTVDGYTF.

In DNA, the CDR3 is TGTGCCACCAGTGATCCCTTGACATTAGGCAATGAGCAGTTCTTC. Amino acids: CATSDPLTLGNEQFF. This chain links TRBV24-1 with TRBJ2-1; the D is unclear. The CDR3 is made up of 15 amino acids. The germline CDR1 and CDR2 sequences are KGHDR and SFDVKD. Trimming took off 3 bases at V and 6 bases at J, with 14 bases between the two ends.

This chain joins TRBV9 and TRBJ1-4, with a tentative D call TRBD1 (5 bases). Trimming left V 5 bases short and J 8 bases short, with 10 bases between. Germline CDR1 SGDLS, CDR2 YYNGEE. The CDR3 runs to 12 residues. CDR3 DNA: TGTGCCAGCAGGGGGGATGGGGAAAAACTGTTTTTT. Translating gives CASRGDGEKLFF.

This CDR3 is CASSQISRPTDTQYF. The CDR3 DNA is TGCGCCAGCAGCCAAATTAGTCGTCCCACAGATACGCAGTATTTT. V is TRBV4-3 and J is TRBJ2-3; the D is unclear. Germline V gives CDR1 LGHNA, CDR2 YSLEER. The CDR3 covers 15 residues. Trimming removed 2 bases at V and 2 bases at J, with 11 bases between.

The V gene is TRBV6-1, the J gene TRBJ1-1, with a tentative D call TRBD1 (6 bases). From germline, CDR1 is MNHNS and CDR2 SASEGT. The V end lost 5 bases, the J end lost 4 bases, and 11 bases lay between the germline ends. CDR3 length equals 13 residues. The CDR3: CASSMRGGTEAFF. The CDR3 nucleotides read TGTGCCAGCAGTATGAGGGGGGGCACTGAAGCTTTCTTT.

This clonotype was picked up a small number of times. The rearrangement uses TRBV27 and TRBJ2-7; D not certain. V dropped 0 bases and J dropped 3 bases, with 12 bases sitting between them. Germline CDR1 is MNHEY and CDR2 is SMNVEV (reference sequence). This CDR3 has 15 amino acids. CDR3 nucleotides: TGTGCCAGCAGTTTATCGACGGGCCAGGTCTACGAGCAGTACTTC. Protein: CASSLSTGQVYEQYF.

The chain recombines TRBV20-1 with TRBJ1-1, with unresolved D. V lost 4 bases to trimming and J lost 5 bases, with 5 bases between them. CDR1 is DFQATT and CDR2 is SNEGSKA in the germline V gene (reference sequence). The length of the CDR3 is 10 residues. Here the CDR3 DNA reads TGCAGTGCTAAACGGACTGAAGCTTTCTTT. This sequence encodes CSAKRTEAFF.

This clonotype has at least ten counts. V usage is TRBV4-3 and J usage is TRBJ2-7; 7 bases agree with TRBD2. The germline CDR1 and CDR2 sequences are LGHNA and YSLEER. After removal of 4 bases from V and 0 bases from J, the junction contained 6 bases not matched to a gene. This CDR3 comprises 15 residues. CDR3 amino acids: CASSRTTSLSYEQYF. The CDR3 DNA reads TGCGCCAGCAGCCGGACGACTAGCCTCTCCTACGAGCAGTACTTC.

This clonotype was counted a few times. V and J are TRBV24-1 and TRBJ2-7; D is possibly TRBD1 (6 bases). Trimming cost V 3 bases and J 0 bases, with 8 bases left between them. Germline CDR1 KGHDR, CDR2 SFDVKD. The CDR3 has 14 residues. The CDR3 DNA reads TGTGCCACCAGTGATAGGGACACCTCCTACGAGCAGTACTTC. Translated: CATSDRDTSYEQYF.

This clonotype was seen more than once but under ten times. This chain uses TRBV7-2 with TRBJ2-2; perhaps TRBD1 as D (6 bases). V lost 0 bases and J 3 bases, leaving 8 bases between the germline ends. This CDR3 is 15 amino acids long. Germline values: CDR1 SGHTA, CDR2 FQGNSA. The CDR3 sequence is CASSLAYRDTGELFF. CDR3 DNA: TGTGCCAGCAGCTTAGCGTACAGGGACACCGGGGAGCTGTTTTTT.

The chain uses TRBV30 and TRBJ2-5; 10 nucleotides line up with TRBD2. The ends lost 0 bases at V and 5 bases at J; junction bases unmatched: 6. The CDR3 loop spans 15 amino acids. Germline CDR1 reads GTSNPN; CDR2 reads SVGIG (reference sequence). The CDR3 region has the DNA TGTGCCTGGAGTGTAGGCCTAGCGGGAGTTGAGACCCAGTACTTC. Translation gives CAWSVGLAGVETQYF.

The chain carries TRBV4-3 and TRBJ1-4, with D uncertain. The ends were cut back, 0 bases at V and 0 bases at J, with 11 bases in the middle. CDR3 size: 17 residues. Germline V gene sequence: CDR1 LGHNA, CDR2 YSLEER. The CDR3 loop reads CASSQDIALSTNEKLFF. The CDR3 DNA reads TGCGCCAGCAGCCAAGATATAGCCCTCTCAACTAATGAAAAACTGTTTTTT.

In this sample, this clonotype turned up a few times. The chain combines TRBV30 with TRBJ1-2; 10 bases match TRBD1. The germline gives CDR1 GTSNPN, CDR2 SVGIG (reference sequence). With 3 bases clipped from V and 9 bases from J, the junction kept 10 bases outside the gene matches. The CDR3 is made up of 14 amino acids. DNA of the CDR3: TGTGCCTGGAGAAAAACCTGGGACAGGGGTAGCTACACCTTC. Its translation: CAWRKTWDRGSYTF. The complete variable domain, with remaining parts taken from reference TRBV30 and TRBJ1-2, reads SQTIHQWPATLVQPVGSPLSLECTVEGTSNPNLYWYRQAAGRGLQLLFYSVGIGQISSEVPQNLSASRPQDRQFILSSKKLLLSDSGFYLCAWRKTWDRGSYTFGSGTRLTVV.